These 15 T cell receptor beta chains share one sample of origin, sequenced in a study of human T cells and chemical hapten exposure. Time point: patch test 1, 2 weeks after DPC sensitization. Treatment reported: therapeutic diphenylcyclopropenone sensitization with weekly scalp DPC. TCRdb reprocessed the RACE reads with MiXCR, giving one entry per CDR3 protein. Of tens of thousands of distinct CDR3 sequences in the sample, around 9.8% were seen once. Sequenced here: whole blood, sampled in connection with sensitization to the hapten diphenylcyclopropenone (DPC). Receptor source: a woman in her forties with alopecia areata. Some clones in this sample may be carry-over from other donors' samples.

This clonotype was picked up a small number of times. DNA for the CDR3: TGTGCCATCAGCTCGACTAGCGGGGGCTTCGGCGCTTACAATGAGCAGTTCTTC. Translating gives CAISSTSGGFGAYNEQFF. The chain employs TRBV10-3 and TRBJ2-1; 12 bases line up with TRBD2. V lost 6 bases and J lost 4; bases outside the gene matches: 13. The CDR3 is made up of 18 amino acids. Germline CDR1 is ENHRY and CDR2 is SYGVKD.

This clonotype was observed many times. The chain is built from TRBV6-2 or TRBV6-3 and TRBJ2-7; D is unresolved. Trimming took off 7 bases at V and 0 bases at J, with 22 bases between the two ends. Germline V lookup: CDR1 MNHEY, CDR2 SVGEGT. CDR3 length: 17 residues. In DNA, the CDR3 is TGTGCCAGCACCAAAGGAGCTGGGATTCGAGGCTCCTACGAGCAGTACTTC. Its protein product is CASTKGAGIRGSYEQYF.

V and J are TRBV7-2 and TRBJ2-1, with TRBD2 identical over 12 bases. Trimming removed 5 bases from V and 8 bases from J; junction bases left unmatched: 4. This CDR3 is 14 amino acids long. CDR1 is SGHTA and CDR2 is FQGNSA in the germline V gene. The DNA of the CDR3 is TGTGCCAGCAGCCCACGACTAGCGGGGGATGAGCAGTTCTTC. It codes for CASSPRLAGDEQFF.

This clonotype was recorded at least ten times. The chain couples TRBV27 to TRBJ1-6; TRBD1 might be the D (5 bases). Trimming shortened V by 0 bases and J by 9 bases, and 12 bases separated the two germline ends. This CDR3 has 15 amino acids. Germline V gene data show CDR1 as MNHEY and CDR2 as SMNVEV (reference sequence). CDR3 DNA: TGTGCCAGCAGTTTATCGAGGGGAGTCGGTTCACCCCTCCACTTT. It encodes CASSLSRGVGSPLHF.

The chain links TRBV6-2 or TRBV6-3 to TRBJ2-4; 12 bases align to TRBD2. Trimming at V came to 6 bases and at J to 0 bases, leaving 12 bases not matched to a gene. This CDR3 is built from 19 residues. From germline, CDR1 is MNHEY and CDR2 SVGEGT. This CDR3 reads CASSRLAGDPIVAKNIQYF. The DNA for the CDR3 is TGTGCCAGCAGCAGACTAGCGGGGGACCCGATTGTAGCCAAAAACATTCAGTACTTC.

This clonotype occurred a few times. The J gene is TRBJ1-3, the V gene TRBV12-3 or TRBV12-4, with 8 positions matching TRBD1. The junction had 1 base not matched to a gene; V was cut back by 6 bases and J by 0 bases. The CDR3 consists of 14 residues. The CDR3 nucleotides are TGTGCCAGCAGGGACAGGGACTCTGGAAACACCATATATTTT. Protein: CASRDRDSGNTIYF.

In regard to this clonotype: One end of the junction fails to match germline, which may point to a read error. The V call is TRBV6-5, the J call TRBJ2-5; 8 bases line up with TRBD1. The CDR3 loop spans 15 amino acids. CDR1 is MNHEY, CDR2 SVGAGI, per germline. The CDR3 sequence is CVSSSHSQGAKTQYF. CDR3 nucleotide sequence: TGTGTCAGCAGTTCACACTCTCAGGGGGCGAAGACCCAGTACTTC.

At least ten counts were recorded for this clonotype. V usage is TRBV12-3 or TRBV12-4 and J usage is TRBJ2-2; 8 bases align to TRBD1. This CDR3 contains 16 residues. Trimming cost V 8 bases and J 7 bases; bases outside gene matches: 15. CDR3 sequence: CASAVHGQGVDGELFF. CDR3 in DNA: TGTGCCAGCGCCGTTCACGGACAGGGAGTCGACGGGGAGCTGTTTTTT.

This clonotype was counted only a few times. J is TRBJ1-1 and V is TRBV15, with D uncertain. The V end lost 2 bases, the J end lost 2 bases, and 18 bases lay between the germline ends. The CDR3 loop spans 17 amino acids. The germline CDR1 and CDR2 sequences are LNHNV and YYDKDF (reference sequence). CDR3 DNA: TGTGCCACCAGCAGACCCTTGATCGGGAGCCATAACACTGAAGCTTTCTTT. This translates into CATSRPLIGSHNTEAFF. Supplemented by reference TRBV15 and TRBJ1-1, the full variable domain reads DAMVIQNPRYQVTQFGKPVTLSCSQTLNHNVMYWYQQKSSQAPKLLFHYYDKDFNNEADTPDNFQSRRPNTSFCFLDIRSPGLGDTAMYLCATSRPLIGSHNTEAFFGQGTRLTVV.

This clonotype was counted at least ten times. V usage is TRBV7-8 and J usage is TRBJ2-1, with D possibly TRBD2 on 5 matching bases. The germline gives CDR1 SGHVS, CDR2 FQNEAQ. V was trimmed by 5 bases and J by 5 bases, leaving 16 bases between them. The CDR3 runs to 15 residues. CDR3 sequence reads: CASSQGLEGHNEQFF. The CDR3, as DNA: TGTGCCAGCAGCCAAGGTCTTGAGGGCCACAATGAGCAGTTCTTC.

V and J are TRBV7-3 and TRBJ2-5; possible D gene TRBD1, 5 bases. Germline V gene sequence: CDR1 SGHTA, CDR2 FQGTGA. The ends were cut back, 2 bases at V and 5 bases at J, with 9 bases in the middle. The CDR3 totals 13 residues. The CDR3 spells CASSLGARETQYF. The CDR3 DNA reads as TGTGCCAGCAGCTTAGGGGCTCGGGAGACCCAGTACTTC.

This clonotype was detected many times. This rearrangement joins TRBV29-1 to TRBJ1-4; tentatively, D is TRBD1 (5 bases). This CDR3 has 15 amino acids. Germline values: CDR1 SQVTM, CDR2 ANQGSEA. V shed 3 bases and J shed 3 bases, with 14 bases lying between them. The CDR3 DNA reads as TGCAGCGTTGAGGGGACCCGCGACCCTAATGAAAAACTGTTTTTT. Protein product: CSVEGTRDPNEKLFF.

This clonotype came up many times. The chain links TRBV7-2 to TRBJ1-5; 8 bases fit TRBD1. This CDR3 contains 17 residues. The V gene end was trimmed by 3 bases and the J gene end by 0 bases; junction bases not matched to a gene: 7. Germline V CDR1 and CDR2: SGHTA, FQGNSA. The CDR3 DNA is TGTGCCAGCAGCTTCACCAGGGGGCCTAATAGCAATCAGCCCCAGCATTTT. Amino acids: CASSFTRGPNSNQPQHF.

This clonotype was counted between two and nine times. The chain is built from TRBV11-2 and TRBJ2-7; no clear D. Germline values: CDR1 SGHAT, CDR2 FQNNGV. This CDR3 is 11 amino acids long. Trimming left V 5 bases short and J 3 bases short, with 5 bases between. The CDR3 is CASSPDYEQYF. CDR3 nucleotide sequence: TGTGCCAGCAGCCCGGACTACGAGCAGTACTTC.

This clonotype was found many times. The rearrangement joins TRBV6-5 to TRBJ1-1; possible D gene TRBD1, 6 bases. Trimming cost V 6 bases and J 2 bases, with 16 bases left between them. Looked up from germline, CDR1 is MNHEY and CDR2 is SVGAGI. This CDR3 region has 15 residues. The chain's CDR3 is CASSAERQANTEAFF. The DNA of the CDR3 is TGTGCCAGCAGCGCTGAGAGACAGGCCAACACTGAAGCTTTCTTT.